This T cell receptor (beta chain) is drawn from a study of T cell repertoires in cytomegalovirus infection. For the study at large: CMV infection plus the matching HLA type was flagged by public TCR beta signatures.

The CDR3 has 14 residues. CDR1 and CDR2 from the germline V gene are MDHEN and SYDVKM. Trimming took 8 bases from V and 1 from J, leaving 14 bases between them. From the reads, TCRdb called clonotypes with MiXCR, one entry per CDR3 protein. The sample lists over 100,000 distinct CDR3 sequences; 16% were seen once. This clonotype was detected many times. Antigen: not known. Study conclusions and caveats: Of the TCR beta families, the public ones yielded a cumulative frequency that identified carriers of CMV plus the relevant HLA. Clonotypes of TCR beta that were HLA-C-restricted and CMV-specific dominated the ex vivo response.

This chain joins TRBV28 and TRBJ2-5; D is possibly TRBD2 (7 bases). The specimen sequenced was PBMCs. The sequence was obtained from a human donor in good health (CMV status not recorded). Some clones in this sample may be carry-over from other donors' samples. CDR3 amino acids: CASEQGGSQETQYF. The CDR3 DNA follows: TGTGCCAGCGAACAGGGAGGGAGCCAAGAGACCCAGTACTTC.